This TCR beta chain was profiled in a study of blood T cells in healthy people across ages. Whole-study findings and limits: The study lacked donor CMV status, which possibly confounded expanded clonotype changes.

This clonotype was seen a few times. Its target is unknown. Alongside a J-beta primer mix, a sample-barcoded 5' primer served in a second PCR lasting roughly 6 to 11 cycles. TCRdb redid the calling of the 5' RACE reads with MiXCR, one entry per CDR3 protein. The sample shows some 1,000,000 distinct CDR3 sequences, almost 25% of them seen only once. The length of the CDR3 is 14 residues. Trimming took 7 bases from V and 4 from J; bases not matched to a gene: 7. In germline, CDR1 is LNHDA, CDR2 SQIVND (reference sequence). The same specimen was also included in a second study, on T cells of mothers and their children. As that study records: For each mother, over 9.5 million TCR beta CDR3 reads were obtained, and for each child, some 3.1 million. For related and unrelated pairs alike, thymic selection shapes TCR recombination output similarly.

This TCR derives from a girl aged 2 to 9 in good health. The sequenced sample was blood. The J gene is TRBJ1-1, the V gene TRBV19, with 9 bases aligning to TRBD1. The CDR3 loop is CASTPGQGPTEAFF. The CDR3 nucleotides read TGTGCCAGTACCCCGGGACAGGGCCCCACTGAAGCTTTCTTT. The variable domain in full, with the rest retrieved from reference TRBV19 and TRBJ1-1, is DGGITQSPKYLFRKEGQNVTLSCEQNLNHDAMYWYRQDPGQGLRLIYYSQIVNDFQKGDIAEGYSVSREKKESFPLTVTSAQKNPTAFYLCASTPGQGPTEAFFGQGTRLTVV.